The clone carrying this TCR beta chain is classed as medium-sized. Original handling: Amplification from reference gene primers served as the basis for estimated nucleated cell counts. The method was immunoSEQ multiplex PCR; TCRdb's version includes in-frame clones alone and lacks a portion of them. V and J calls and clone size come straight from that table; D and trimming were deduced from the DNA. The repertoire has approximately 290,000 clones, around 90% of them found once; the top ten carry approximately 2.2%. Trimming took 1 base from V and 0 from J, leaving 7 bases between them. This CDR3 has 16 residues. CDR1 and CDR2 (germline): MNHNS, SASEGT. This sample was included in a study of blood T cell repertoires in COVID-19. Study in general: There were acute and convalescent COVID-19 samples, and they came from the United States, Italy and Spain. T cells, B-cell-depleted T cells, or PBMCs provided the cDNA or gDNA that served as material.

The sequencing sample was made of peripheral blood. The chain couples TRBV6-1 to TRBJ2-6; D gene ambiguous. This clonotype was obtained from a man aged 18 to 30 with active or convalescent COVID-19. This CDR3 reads CASSEGTGSGANVLTF. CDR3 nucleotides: TGTGCCAGCAGTGAAGGCACCGGCTCTGGGGCCAACGTCCTGACTTTC.